This entry lists 2 T cell receptor beta chains sequenced from one sample in a study of human T cells and chemical hapten exposure. The time point was: pre-sensitization, week 0. The treatment denotes: therapeutic diphenylcyclopropenone sensitization with weekly scalp DPC. MiXCR, run by TCRdb on the RACE reads, gives a single entry per CDR3 protein. The table shows 250,000 to 300,000 distinct CDR3 sequences, with roughly 7.4% occurring only once. The input for sequencing was whole blood, taken in connection with sensitization to the hapten diphenylcyclopropenone (DPC). The origin of the receptors is a man aged 18 to 35 with alopecia areata. Some clones in this sample may be carry-over from other donors' samples.

This clonotype appeared many times. The J gene is TRBJ2-5, the V gene TRBV7-2, with 7 bases fitting TRBD1. The CDR3 extends over 13 amino acids. Germline V lookup: CDR1 SGHTA, CDR2 FQGNSA. J lost 2 bases, V lost 5 bases, and 2 bases had no gene match. CDR3: CASSKGQQETQYF. CDR3 nucleotides: TGTGCCAGCAGCAAGGGACAGCAAGAGACCCAGTACTTC.

The table lists this clonotype with a few counts. The chain recombines TRBV4-1 with TRBJ2-5, with no clear D. The CDR3 extends over 16 amino acids. Germline V lookup: CDR1 MGHRA, CDR2 YSYEKL. V lost 2 bases and J lost 4, with 17 bases in between. The CDR3 loop is CASSQIGLISLETQYF. CDR3 nucleotides: TGCGCCAGCAGCCAAATAGGGTTGATTTCTCTAGAGACCCAGTACTTC.